This TCR beta chain was found in a study of blood T cell repertoires in COVID-19. Germline CDR1 is GTSNPN and CDR2 is SVGIG (reference sequence). Trimming cost V 0 bases and J 4 bases, with 21 bases left between them. The CDR3 is 17 amino acids. Assay used: immunoSEQ multiplex PCR; TCRdb lists only in-frame clones, some missing. The sample records tens of thousands of clones, roughly 80% being singletons. V is TRBV30 and J is TRBJ1-2; D is possibly TRBD1 (6 bases). This sequence was found in a woman older than 75 with acute or convalescent COVID-19. Sequenced sample: peripheral blood. CDR3 protein: CAWSVLGVGARIYGYTF. The CDR3 DNA sequence: TGTGCCTGGAGTGTACTTGGAGTGGGGGCACGGATCTATGGCTACACCTTC.